These T cell receptor beta chains were read from a single sample in a study of blood T cell repertoires in COVID-19. Here immunoSEQ multiplex PCR was the method, and the copy in TCRdb shows in-frame clones only, minus some. The repertoire holds roughly 91,000 clones, with roughly four fifths as singletons. The sample consisted of peripheral blood. These receptors were collected from a woman of 80 years or more with acute or convalescent COVID-19. The CDR3 runs from the conserved cysteine through the conserved F or W. Fields, in order: D gene, clone size, V gene, J gene, CDR3 DNA, CDR3 protein. A D gene is named only where the DNA matches it firmly. Clone size, where shown, is once, few, many, or a class for clones that have expanded.

TRBD2	NA	TRBV7-9	TRBJ2-3	TGTGCCAGCAGCTTAACACTAGCGGGGGATATGTATTTT	CASSLTLAGDMYF
NA	few	TRBV28	TRBJ2-2	TGTGCCAGCCGTCGAGGCGGCGCACCGACCGGGGAGCTGTTTTTT	CASRRGGAPTGELFF
NA	NA	TRBV2	TRBJ2-5	TGTGCCAGCACCCCAGGGGCGGGAGTGGGCCAAGAGACCCAGTACTTC	CASTPGAGVGQETQYF
TRBD2	NA	TRBV4-2	TRBJ2-1	TGTGCCAGCAGCCAAGATCGGGCGGGAGGGAATAATGAGCAGTTCTTC	CASSQDRAGGNNEQFF
NA	NA	TRBV11-2	TRBJ2-5	TGTGCCAGCAGCTTAGGGCAGGAAGAGACCCAGTACTTC	CASSLGQEETQYF
NA	NA	TRBV2	TRBJ2-7	TGTGCCAGCAGAGAGGGACTCTCCTACGAGCAGTACTTC	CASREGLSYEQYF
TRBD2	few	TRBV3-1/TRBV3-2	TRBJ2-1	TGTGCCAGCAGCCAAGGGCTAGCGGGGACTGGCAATGAGCAGTTCTTC	CASSQGLAGTGNEQFF
NA	NA	TRBV19	TRBJ1-1	TGTGCCAGTAGTATAGGAGGGCAGTGGACTGAAGCTTTCTTT	CASSIGGQWTEAFF
NA	NA	TRBV9	TRBJ2-7	TGTGCCAGCAGCGTAACACTCGCGGGTGAGCAGTACTTC	CASSVTLAGEQYF
NA	NA	TRBV5-4	TRBJ2-7	TGTGCCAGCAGCACCGAGGGGGGGGCGACCTACGAGCAGTACTTC	CASSTEGGATYEQYF